A selection of T cell receptor beta chains follows, all from one sample in a study of CD8 T cells in Susac syndrome. TCRdb redid the calling of the immunoSEQ multiplex PCR reads with MiXCR, one entry per CDR3 protein. The sample includes fewer than 150,000 distinct CDR3 sequences, around 96% of them seen just once. The material sequenced was CD4+ T cells from PBMCs. These receptors were collected from a human donor in good health. CDR3s include the opening cysteine and the closing phenylalanine or tryptophan.

v_call: TRBV20-1; j_call: TRBJ1-5; cdr3_aa: CSARRQGQPQHF
v_call: TRBV11-2; j_call: TRBJ2-7; cdr3_aa: CASSFGQGSLYEQYF
v_call: TRBV19; j_call: TRBJ1-5; cdr3_aa: CASIDRDDQPQHF
v_call: TRBV29-1; j_call: TRBJ2-2; cdr3_aa: CSAGRGPGTGELFF
v_call: TRBV5-1; j_call: TRBJ2-7; cdr3_aa: CASSRISSYEQYF
v_call: TRBV5-1; j_call: TRBJ2-2; cdr3_aa: CASSSTLMNTGELFF
v_call: TRBV7-2; j_call: TRBJ2-5; cdr3_aa: CASSFGGGSGETQYF
v_call: TRBV5-6; j_call: TRBJ1-5; cdr3_aa: CASSRGLNNQPQHF
v_call: TRBV30; j_call: TRBJ2-4; cdr3_aa: CAWKRLNSLAKNIQYF
v_call: TRBV29-1; j_call: TRBJ1-1; cdr3_aa: CSAADTGNTEAFF
v_call: TRBV5-6; j_call: TRBJ2-5; cdr3_aa: CASSFRTSGSETQYF
v_call: TRBV29-1; j_call: TRBJ2-3; cdr3_aa: CSVDGLAGGAPSTDTQYF
v_call: TRBV12-3/TRBV12-4; j_call: TRBJ2-3; cdr3_aa: CASSPSEADTQYF
v_call: TRBV11-2; j_call: TRBJ1-3; cdr3_aa: CASSQVPQRTIYF
v_call: TRBV29-1; j_call: TRBJ2-7; cdr3_aa: CSVEGTYEQYF
v_call: TRBV5-1; j_call: TRBJ1-4; cdr3_aa: CASRLTGGTEKLFF
v_call: TRBV10-3; j_call: TRBJ2-7; cdr3_aa: CAISESTGGHYEQYF
v_call: TRBV3-1; j_call: TRBJ2-1; cdr3_aa: CASSPSGLAGNEQFF
v_call: TRBV20-1; j_call: TRBJ1-2; cdr3_aa: CSAHNGYTF
v_call: TRBV20-1; j_call: TRBJ2-5; cdr3_aa: CSARDRPGLAMGETQYF
v_call: TRBV6-5; j_call: TRBJ2-7; cdr3_aa: CASNLAGGFAYEQYF
v_call: TRBV5-1; j_call: TRBJ2-1; cdr3_aa: CASRIQLGYTSGNEQFF
v_call: TRBV7-6; j_call: TRBJ2-5; cdr3_aa: CASSLGFAFETQYF
v_call: TRBV14; j_call: TRBJ2-1; cdr3_aa: CASSQSQGAGQFF
v_call: TRBV20-1; j_call: TRBJ2-7; cdr3_aa: CSASKTAKGYEQYF
v_call: TRBV3-1; j_call: TRBJ1-5; cdr3_aa: CASSQVSQNSNQPQHF
v_call: TRBV6-1; j_call: TRBJ1-4; cdr3_aa: CASRALGNEKLFF
v_call: TRBV19; j_call: TRBJ2-4; cdr3_aa: CASTLDRLAKNIQYF
v_call: TRBV3-1; j_call: TRBJ2-1; cdr3_aa: CASSSFRWGSSYNEQFF
v_call: TRBV6-5; j_call: TRBJ1-5; cdr3_aa: CASSYSGRSNQPQHF
v_call: TRBV12-5; j_call: TRBJ2-4; cdr3_aa: CAPPYHFLAKNIQYF
v_call: TRBV2; j_call: TRBJ2-1; cdr3_aa: CASTGLAGTSYNEQFF